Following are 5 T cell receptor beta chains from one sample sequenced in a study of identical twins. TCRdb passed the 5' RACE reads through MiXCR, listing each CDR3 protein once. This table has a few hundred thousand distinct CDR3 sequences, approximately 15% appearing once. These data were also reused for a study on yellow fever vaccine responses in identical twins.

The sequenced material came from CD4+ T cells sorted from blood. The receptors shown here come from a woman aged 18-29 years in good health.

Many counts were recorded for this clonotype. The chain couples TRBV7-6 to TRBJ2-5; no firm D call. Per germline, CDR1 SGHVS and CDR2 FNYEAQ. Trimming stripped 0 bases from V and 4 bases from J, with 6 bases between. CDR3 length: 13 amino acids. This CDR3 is CASSLAPRETQYF. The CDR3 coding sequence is TGTGCCAGCAGCTTAGCTCCACGAGAGACCCAGTACTTC.

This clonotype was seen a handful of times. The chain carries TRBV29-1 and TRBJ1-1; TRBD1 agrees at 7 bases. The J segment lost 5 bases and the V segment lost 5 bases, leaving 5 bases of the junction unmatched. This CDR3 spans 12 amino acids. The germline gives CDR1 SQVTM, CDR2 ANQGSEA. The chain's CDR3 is CSVRRGGTEAFF. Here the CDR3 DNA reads TGCAGCGTTCGCAGGGGGGGGACTGAAGCTTTCTTT. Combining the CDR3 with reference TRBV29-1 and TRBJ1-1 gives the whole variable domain SAVISQKPSRDICQRGTSLTIQCQVDSQVTMMFWYRQQPGQSLTLIATANQGSEATYESGFVIDKFPISRPNLTFSTLTVSNMSPEDSSIYLCSVRRGGTEAFFGQGTRLTVV.

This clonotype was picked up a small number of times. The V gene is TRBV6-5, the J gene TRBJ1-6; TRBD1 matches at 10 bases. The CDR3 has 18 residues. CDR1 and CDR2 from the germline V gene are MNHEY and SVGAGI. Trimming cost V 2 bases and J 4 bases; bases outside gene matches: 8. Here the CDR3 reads CASSYRNPGQGYNSPLHF. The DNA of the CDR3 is TGTGCCAGCAGTTACCGAAACCCGGGACAGGGGTATAATTCACCCCTCCACTTT.

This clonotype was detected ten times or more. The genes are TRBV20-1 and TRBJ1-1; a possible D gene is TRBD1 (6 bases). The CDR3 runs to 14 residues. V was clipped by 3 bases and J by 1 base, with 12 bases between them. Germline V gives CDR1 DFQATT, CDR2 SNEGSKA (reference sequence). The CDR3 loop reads CSASKQGWNTEAFF. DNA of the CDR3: TGCAGTGCTAGCAAACAGGGCTGGAACACTGAAGCTTTCTTT.

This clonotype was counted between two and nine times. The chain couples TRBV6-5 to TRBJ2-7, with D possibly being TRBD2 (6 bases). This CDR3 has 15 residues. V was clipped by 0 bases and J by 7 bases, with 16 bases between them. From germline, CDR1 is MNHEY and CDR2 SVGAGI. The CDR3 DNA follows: TGTGCCAGCAGTTACTCGATCCAGGGACTGAGGGAGCAGTACTTC. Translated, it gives CASSYSIQGLREQYF.